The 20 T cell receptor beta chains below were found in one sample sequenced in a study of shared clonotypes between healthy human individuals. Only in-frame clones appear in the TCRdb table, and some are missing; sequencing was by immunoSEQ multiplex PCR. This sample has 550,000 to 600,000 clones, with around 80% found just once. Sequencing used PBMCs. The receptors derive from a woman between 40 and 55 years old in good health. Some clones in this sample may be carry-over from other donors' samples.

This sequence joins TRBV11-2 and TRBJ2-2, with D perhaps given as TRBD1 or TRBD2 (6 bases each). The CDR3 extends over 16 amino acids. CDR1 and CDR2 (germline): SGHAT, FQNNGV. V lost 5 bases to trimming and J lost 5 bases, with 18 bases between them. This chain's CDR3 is CASSRGKGGGTGELFF. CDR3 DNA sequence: TGTGCCAGCAGCCGGGGAAAGGGGGGCGGAACCGGGGAGCTGTTTTTT.

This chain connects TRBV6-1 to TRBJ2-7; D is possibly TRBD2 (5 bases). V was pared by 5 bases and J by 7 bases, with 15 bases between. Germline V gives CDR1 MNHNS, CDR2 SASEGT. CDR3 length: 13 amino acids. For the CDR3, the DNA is TGTGCCAGCAGTCGGGATATGCTATGGGAGCAGTACTTC. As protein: CASSRDMLWEQYF.

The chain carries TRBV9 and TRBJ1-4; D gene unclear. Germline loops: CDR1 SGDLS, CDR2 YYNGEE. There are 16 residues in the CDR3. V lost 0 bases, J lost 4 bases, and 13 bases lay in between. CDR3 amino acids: CASSVVLLEGNEKLFF. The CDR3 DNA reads TGTGCCAGCAGCGTAGTCCTTTTAGAGGGTAATGAAAAACTGTTTTTT. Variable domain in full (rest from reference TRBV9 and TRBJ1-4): DSGVTQTPKHLITATGQRVTLRCSPRSGDLSVYWYQQSLDQGLQFLIQYYNGEERAKGNILERFSAQQFPDLHSELNLSSLELGDSALYFCASSVVLLEGNEKLFFGSGTQLSVL.

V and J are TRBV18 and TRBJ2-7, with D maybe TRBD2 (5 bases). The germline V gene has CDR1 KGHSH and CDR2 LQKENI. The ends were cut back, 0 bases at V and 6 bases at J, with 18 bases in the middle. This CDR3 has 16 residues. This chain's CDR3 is CASSPPGVSPLGEQYF. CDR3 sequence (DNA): TGTGCCAGCTCACCACCGGGAGTGTCCCCATTAGGCGAGCAGTACTTC.

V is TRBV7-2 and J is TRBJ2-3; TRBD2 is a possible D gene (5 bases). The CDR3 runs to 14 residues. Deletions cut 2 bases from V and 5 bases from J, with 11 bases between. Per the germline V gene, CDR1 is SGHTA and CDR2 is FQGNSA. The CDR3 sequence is CASSLSRGIDTQYF. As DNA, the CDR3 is TGTGCCAGCAGCTTAAGCCGGGGAATAGATACGCAGTATTTT.

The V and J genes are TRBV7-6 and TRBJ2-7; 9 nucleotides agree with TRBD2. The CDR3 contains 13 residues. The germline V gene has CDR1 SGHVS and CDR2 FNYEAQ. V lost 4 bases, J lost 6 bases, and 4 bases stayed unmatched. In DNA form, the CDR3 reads TGTGCCAGCAGCTCCGGGACTAGCCTCGAGCAGTACTTC. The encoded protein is CASSSGTSLEQYF.

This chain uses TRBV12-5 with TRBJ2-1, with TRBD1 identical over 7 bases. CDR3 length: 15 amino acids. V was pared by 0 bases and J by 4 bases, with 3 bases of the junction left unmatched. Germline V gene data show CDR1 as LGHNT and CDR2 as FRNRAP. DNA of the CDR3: TGTGCTAGTGGTTTGGTACTGGGACAGTACAATGAGCAGTTCTTC. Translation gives CASGLVLGQYNEQFF. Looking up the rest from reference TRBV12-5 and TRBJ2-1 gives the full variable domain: DARVTQTPRHKVTEMGQEVTMRCQPILGHNTVFWYRQTMMQGLELLAYFRNRAPLDDSGMPKDRFSAEMPDATLATLKIQPSEPRDSAVYFCASGLVLGQYNEQFFGPGTRLTVL.

CDR3 loop: CSVEKGLIEQFF. CDR3 nucleotide sequence: TGCAGCGTTGAGAAGGGACTTATTGAGCAGTTCTTC. The chain has TRBV29-1 and TRBJ2-1, with D tentatively TRBD2 (6 bases). The CDR3 sequence is 12 residues long. Germline loops: CDR1 SQVTM, CDR2 ANQGSEA. V was cut by 3 bases and J by 9 bases, with 12 bases left in between.

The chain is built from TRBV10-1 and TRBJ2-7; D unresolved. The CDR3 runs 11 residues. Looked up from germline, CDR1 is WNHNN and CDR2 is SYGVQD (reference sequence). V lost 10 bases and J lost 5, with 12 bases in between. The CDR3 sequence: CATISIDEQYF. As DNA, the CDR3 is TGCGCCACTATAAGTATCGACGAGCAGTACTTC.

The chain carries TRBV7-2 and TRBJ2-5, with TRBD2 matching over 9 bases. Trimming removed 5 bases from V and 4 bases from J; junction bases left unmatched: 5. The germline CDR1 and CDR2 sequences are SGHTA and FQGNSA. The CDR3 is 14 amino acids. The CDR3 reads CASSRAGGGETQYF. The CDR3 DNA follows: TGTGCCAGCAGCCGAGCGGGAGGAGGAGAGACCCAGTACTTC.

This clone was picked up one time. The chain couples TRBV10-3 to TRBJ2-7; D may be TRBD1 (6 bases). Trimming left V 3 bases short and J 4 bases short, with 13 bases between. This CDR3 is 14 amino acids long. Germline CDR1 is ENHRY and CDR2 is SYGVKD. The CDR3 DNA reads TGTGCCATCAGTGATGGCAGGGGCCCTTACGAGCAGTACTTC. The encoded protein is CAISDGRGPYEQYF.

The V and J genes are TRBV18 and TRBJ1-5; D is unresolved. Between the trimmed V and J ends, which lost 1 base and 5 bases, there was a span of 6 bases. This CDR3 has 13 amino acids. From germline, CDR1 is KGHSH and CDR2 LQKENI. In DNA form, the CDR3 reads TGTGCCAGCTCACCACTAAAAGATCAGCCCCAGCATTTT. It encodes CASSPLKDQPQHF.

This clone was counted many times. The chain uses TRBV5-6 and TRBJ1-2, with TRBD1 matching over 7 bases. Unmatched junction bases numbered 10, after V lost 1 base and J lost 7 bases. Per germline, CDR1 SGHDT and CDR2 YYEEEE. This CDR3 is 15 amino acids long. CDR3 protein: CASSLRDSWGAGYTF. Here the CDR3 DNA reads TGTGCCAGCAGCTTGAGGGACAGCTGGGGGGCTGGCTACACCTTC. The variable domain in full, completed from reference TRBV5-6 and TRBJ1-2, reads DAGVTQSPTHLIKTRGQQVTLRCSPKSGHDTVSWYQQALGQGPQFIFQYYEEEERQRGNFPDRFSGHQFPNYSSELNVNALLLGDSALYLCASSLRDSWGAGYTFGSGTRLTVV.

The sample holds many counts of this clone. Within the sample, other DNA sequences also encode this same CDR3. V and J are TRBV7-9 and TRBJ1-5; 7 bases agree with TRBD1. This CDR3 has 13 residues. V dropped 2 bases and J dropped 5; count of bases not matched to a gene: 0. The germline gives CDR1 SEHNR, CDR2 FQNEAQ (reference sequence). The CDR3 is CASSLQGDQPQHF. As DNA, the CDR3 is TGTGCCAGCAGCTTACAGGGGGATCAGCCCCAGCATTTT.

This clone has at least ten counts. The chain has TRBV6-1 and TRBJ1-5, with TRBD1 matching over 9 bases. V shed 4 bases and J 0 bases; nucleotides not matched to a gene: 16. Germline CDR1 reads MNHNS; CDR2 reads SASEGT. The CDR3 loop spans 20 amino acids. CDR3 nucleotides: TGTGCCAGCAGTGGACGGTCGGGACAGGGATACACCTATAGCAATCAGCCCCAGCATTTT. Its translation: CASSGRSGQGYTYSNQPQHF.

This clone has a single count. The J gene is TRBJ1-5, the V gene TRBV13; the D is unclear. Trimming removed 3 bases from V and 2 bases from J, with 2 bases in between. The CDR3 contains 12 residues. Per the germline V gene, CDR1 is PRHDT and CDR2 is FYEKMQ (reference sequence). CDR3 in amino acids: CASSFGNQPQHF. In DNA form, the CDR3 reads TGTGCCAGCAGCTTTGGCAATCAGCCCCAGCATTTT. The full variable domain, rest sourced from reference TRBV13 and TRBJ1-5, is AAGVIQSPRHLIKEKRETATLKCYPIPRHDTVYWYQQGPGQDPQFLISFYEKMQSDKGSIPDRFSAQQFSDYHSELNMSSLELGDSALYFCASSFGNQPQHFGDGTRLSIL.

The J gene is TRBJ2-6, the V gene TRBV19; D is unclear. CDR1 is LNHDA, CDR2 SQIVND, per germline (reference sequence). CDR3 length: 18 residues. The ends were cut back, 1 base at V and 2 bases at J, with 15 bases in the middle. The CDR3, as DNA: TGTGCCAGTAGTATAGGGTGGCAGTCCCAACCTGGGGCCAACGTCCTGACTTTC. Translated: CASSIGWQSQPGANVLTF.

CDR3 DNA sequence: TGTGCCAGCAGCTTAGCGCGTCTCGAGACCGAATACGAGCAGTACTTC. As protein: CASSLARLETEYEQYF. The chain carries TRBV11-1 and TRBJ2-7; no clear D. This CDR3 is 16 amino acids long. V was trimmed by 0 bases and J by 4 bases, leaving 16 bases between them. Germline V lookup: CDR1 SGHAT, CDR2 FQDESV (reference sequence).

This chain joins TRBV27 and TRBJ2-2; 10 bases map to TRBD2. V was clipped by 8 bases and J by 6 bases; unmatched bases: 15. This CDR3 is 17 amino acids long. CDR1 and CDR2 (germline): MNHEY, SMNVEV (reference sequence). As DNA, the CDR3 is TGTGCCAGCGGAAAAAGCGGGAGGGCTAGGTTTGCCGGGGAGCTGTTTTTT. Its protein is CASGKSGRARFAGELFF.

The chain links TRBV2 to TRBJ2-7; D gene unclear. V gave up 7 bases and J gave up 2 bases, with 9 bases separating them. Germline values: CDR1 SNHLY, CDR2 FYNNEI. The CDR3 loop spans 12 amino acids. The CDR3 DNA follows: TGTGCCAGCACTAGGGAAACCTACGAGCAGTACTTC. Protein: CASTRETYEQYF.